Below are 2 T cell receptor beta chains sequenced from a single sample in a study of healthy donors' naive CD4 and CD8 T cells. Starting from approximately 500 ng of total RNA, TCR libraries were made with linear amplification. TCRdb analysed the reads with MiXCR anew, one entry per CDR3 protein. Seen here are 150,000 to 200,000 distinct CDR3 sequences, over 60% observed once, and the top ten hold roughly 2.4%. Sequences were obtained from naive CD4+ and CD8+ T cells sorted from blood, pooled from several donors. The receptors originated from a pool of human donors in good health; the sample pools cells from several healthy donors.

The chain joins TRBV19 to TRBJ2-7, with D possibly matching TRBD1 (6 bases). This CDR3 comprises 14 residues. Trimming removed 4 bases from V and 2 bases from J, with 12 bases in between. Germline CDR1 reads LNHDA; CDR2 reads SQIVND (reference sequence). As DNA, the CDR3 is TGTGCCAGTAGTACAGGGGCAACAACCTACGAGCAGTACTTC. This codes for CASSTGATTYEQYF.

The chain employs TRBV10-3 and TRBJ2-1, with D unresolved. Trimming cost V 4 bases and J 6 bases, with 13 bases left between them. CDR1 is ENHRY and CDR2 is SYGVKD in the germline V gene. This CDR3 contains 14 residues. CDR3 nucleotide sequence: TGTGCCATCAGTGGGTATCGCGACCGCAATGAGCAGTTCTTC. This codes for CAISGYRDRNEQFF.